Reported below is one T cell receptor (beta chain). The sequence runs out 3 residues before the end of the CDR3; the remainder is reconstructed from the germline J gene. TCR beta CDR3 amplified by multiplex PCR from roughly 1,100 ng genomic DNA. The method was immunoSEQ multiplex PCR; TCRdb's version includes in-frame clones alone and lacks a portion of them. The sample table sets out fewer than 35,000 clones. The CDR3 has 14 amino acids. V dropped 7 bases and J dropped 1 base, with 13 bases sitting between them. Germline-derived CDR1 and CDR2 are LNHDA and SQIVND (reference sequence). This record comes from a study of T cells in women clearing cervical HPV infection.

The chain uses TRBV19 and TRBJ1-1; a possible D gene is TRBD1 (5 bases). The origin of this receptor is a woman aged 18-69 years with a cervical HPV16 infection that either progressed to CIN3+ or cleared (not recorded which). Sequences were obtained from blood buffy coat. The covered CDR3 bases are TGTGCCAGTATTCCCCGACAGAAGAACACTGAA. As protein: CASIPRQKNTE. The full CDR3 protein is CASIPRQKNTEAFF.